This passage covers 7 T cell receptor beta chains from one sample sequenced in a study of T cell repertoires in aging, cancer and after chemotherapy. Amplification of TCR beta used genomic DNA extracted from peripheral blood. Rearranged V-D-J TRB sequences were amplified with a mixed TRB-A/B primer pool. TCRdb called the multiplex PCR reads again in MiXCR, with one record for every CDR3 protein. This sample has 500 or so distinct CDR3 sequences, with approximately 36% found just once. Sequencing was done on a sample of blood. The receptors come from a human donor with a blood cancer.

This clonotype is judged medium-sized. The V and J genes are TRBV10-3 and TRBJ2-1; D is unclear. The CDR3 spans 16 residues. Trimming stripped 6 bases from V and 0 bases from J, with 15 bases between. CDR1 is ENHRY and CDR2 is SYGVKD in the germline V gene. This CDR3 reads CAIRMDASSSYNEQFF. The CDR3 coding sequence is TGTGCCATCAGGATGGACGCCTCTAGCTCCTACAATGAGCAGTTCTTC.

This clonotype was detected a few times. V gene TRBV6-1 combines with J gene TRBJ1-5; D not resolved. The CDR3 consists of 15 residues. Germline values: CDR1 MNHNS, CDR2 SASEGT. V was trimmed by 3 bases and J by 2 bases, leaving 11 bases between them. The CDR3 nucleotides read TGTGCCAGCAGTGACGGGGTTAGGGGCAATCAGCCCCAGCATTTT. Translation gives CASSDGVRGNQPQHF.

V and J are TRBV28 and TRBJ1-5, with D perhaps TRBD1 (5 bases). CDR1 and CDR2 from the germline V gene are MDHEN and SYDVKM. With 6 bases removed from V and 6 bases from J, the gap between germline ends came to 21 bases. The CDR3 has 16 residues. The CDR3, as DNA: TGTGCCAGCAGCCCGAGGAGGGGCTCCCAGAGTCAGCCCCAGCATTTT. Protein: CASSPRRGSQSQPQHF.

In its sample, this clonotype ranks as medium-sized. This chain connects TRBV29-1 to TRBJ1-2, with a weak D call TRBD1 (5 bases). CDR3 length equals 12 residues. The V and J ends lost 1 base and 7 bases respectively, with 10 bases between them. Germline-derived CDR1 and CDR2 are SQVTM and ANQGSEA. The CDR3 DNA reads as TGCAGCGTTGAAGGGGGGAGGGGTGGCTACACCTTC. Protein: CSVEGGRGGYTF.

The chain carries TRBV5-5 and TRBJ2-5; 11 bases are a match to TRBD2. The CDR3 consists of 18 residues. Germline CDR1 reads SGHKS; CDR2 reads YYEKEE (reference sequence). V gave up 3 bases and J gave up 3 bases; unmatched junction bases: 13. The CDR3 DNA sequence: TGTGCCAGCAGCTCGGAAGGGGTACTAGCGGGGGTCAAAGAGACCCAGTACTTC. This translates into CASSSEGVLAGVKETQYF.

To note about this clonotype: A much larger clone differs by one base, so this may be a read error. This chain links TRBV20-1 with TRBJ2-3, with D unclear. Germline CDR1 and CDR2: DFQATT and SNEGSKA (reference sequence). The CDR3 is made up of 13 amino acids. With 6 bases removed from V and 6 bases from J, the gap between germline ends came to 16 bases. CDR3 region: CSAPVQLGDTQYF. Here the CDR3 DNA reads TGCAGTGCCCCTGTGCAGCTGGGGGATACGCAGTATTTT.

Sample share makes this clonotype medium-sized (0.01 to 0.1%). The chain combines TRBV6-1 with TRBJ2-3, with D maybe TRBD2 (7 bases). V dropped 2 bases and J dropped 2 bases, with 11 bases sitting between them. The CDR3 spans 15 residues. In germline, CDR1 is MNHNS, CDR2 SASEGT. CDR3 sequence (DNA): TGTGCCAGCAGTGAATGGGCGGGGGCCACAGATACGCAGTATTTT. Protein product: CASSEWAGATDTQYF.